The 16 T cell receptor beta chains below were found in one sample sequenced in a study of T cells in Graves' hyperthyroidism and ophthalmopathy. The TCR beta CDR3 regions underwent amplification using RNA transcripts as the source. Carried out on the TCR CDR3, a first-round RT-PCR used the HTBI primer set. TCRdb reanalysed the multiplex PCR reads using MiXCR and keeps one entry per CDR3 protein. The sample holds about 210,000 distinct CDR3 sequences, roughly 18% seen once. The specimen sequenced was blood. Receptors originate from a man aged 50 or older with Graves' hyperthyroidism.

This clonotype was counted between two and nine times. V gene TRBV12-5 combines with J gene TRBJ2-7; 9 bases line up with TRBD2. Germline V CDR1 and CDR2: LGHNT, FRNRAP. With 0 bases clipped from V and 3 bases from J, the junction kept 6 bases outside the gene matches. The CDR3 has 16 amino acids. The CDR3 spells CASGLVIGSGSYEQYF. The CDR3 DNA is TGTGCTAGTGGTTTGGTAATAGGTAGCGGGAGCTACGAGCAGTACTTC.

With regard to this clonotype: Being one base from a much bigger clone, this may be a read error. The chain couples TRBV11-3 to TRBJ2-7; possibly TRBD2 for D (5 bases). The CDR3 is 12 residues long. Trimming shortened V by 9 bases and J by 2 bases, and 11 bases separated the two germline ends. In germline, CDR1 is SGHNT, CDR2 YENEEA. CDR3 bases: TGTGCCAGTCAGGCGGGCCCCTACGAGCAGTACTTC. This codes for CASQAGPYEQYF.

At least ten counts were recorded for this clonotype. V and J are TRBV20-1 and TRBJ2-1; TRBD1 is a possible D gene (6 bases). This CDR3 region has 15 residues. Germline V gene sequence: CDR1 DFQATT, CDR2 SNEGSKA (reference sequence). Trimming removed 0 bases at V and 6 bases at J, with 15 bases between. This chain's CDR3 is CSARDPQRDINEQFF. Written as DNA, the CDR3 is TGCAGTGCTAGAGATCCGCAACGGGACATCAATGAGCAGTTCTTC.

The V gene is TRBV28, the J gene TRBJ1-1; D is unresolved. Per the germline V gene, CDR1 is MDHEN and CDR2 is SYDVKM. The CDR3 sequence is 14 residues long. With 8 bases removed from V and 5 bases from J, the gap between germline ends came to 18 bases. The CDR3: CASGHDRLDTEAFF. The DNA of the CDR3 is TGTGCCAGCGGTCACGACCGGTTGGATACTGAAGCTTTCTTT.

The rearrangement uses TRBV7-9 and TRBJ1-3; D perhaps matches TRBD1 (5 bases). Looked up from germline, CDR1 is SEHNR and CDR2 is FQNEAQ (reference sequence). CDR3 length: 18 residues. V gave up 4 bases and J gave up 0 bases, with 19 bases separating them. The CDR3 here is CASSYTPRGQVSGNTIYF. For the CDR3, the DNA is TGTGCCAGCAGCTACACACCCCGGGGCCAGGTCTCTGGAAACACCATATATTTT.

This clonotype has a count of ten or more. The J gene is TRBJ2-3, the V gene TRBV2; D remains ambiguous. This CDR3 contains 13 residues. The V gene lost 2 bases and the J gene lost 2 bases, with 5 bases spanning the gap. Germline V CDR1 and CDR2: SNHLY, FYNNEI. This chain's CDR3 is CASSERFTDTQYF. The CDR3 DNA is TGTGCCAGCAGTGAACGTTTCACAGATACGCAGTATTTT.

This clonotype was recorded at least ten times. J is TRBJ2-1 and V is TRBV19; TRBD2 agrees at 10 bases. Losses at the gene ends were 6 bases for V and 5 bases for J; bases not matched to a gene: 10. Germline CDR1 reads LNHDA; CDR2 reads SQIVND (reference sequence). CDR3 length: 16 amino acids. CDR3: CASSPIAGGLNNEQFF. The CDR3 DNA sequence: TGTGCCAGTAGCCCAATAGCGGGAGGATTGAACAATGAGCAGTTCTTC.

The genes are TRBV5-1 and TRBJ2-2; 7 nucleotides line up with TRBD2. The CDR3 covers 15 residues. Germline CDR1 and CDR2: SGHRS and YFSETQ. With V trimmed by 0 bases and J by 7 bases, 6 bases remained unmatched. The CDR3 coding sequence is TGCGCCAGCAGCTTGGGCGGGAGTTTCGGCGGGGAGCTGTTTTTT. This encodes CASSLGGSFGGELFF.

In this sample, this clonotype turned up many times. The chain has TRBV28 and TRBJ2-7; D perhaps matches TRBD2 (5 bases). The CDR3 runs to 16 residues. The germline V gene has CDR1 MDHEN and CDR2 SYDVKM. The V gene lost 6 bases and the J gene lost 0 bases, with 18 bases spanning the gap. The CDR3 DNA follows: TGTGCCAGCAGGGGAGTGGGAGTCCCCTCCTCCTACGAGCAGTACTTC. It translates to CASRGVGVPSSYEQYF.

In its sample, this clonotype was seen many times. The rearrangement joins TRBV30 to TRBJ1-1, with D uncertain. Per germline, CDR1 GTSNPN and CDR2 SVGIG (reference sequence). Trimming removed 1 base at V and 12 bases at J, with 15 bases between. This CDR3 region has 12 residues. The CDR3: CAWSAGQPGSFF. The CDR3 DNA is TGTGCCTGGAGTGCCGGCCAACCGGGGTCTTTCTTT.

This clonotype occurred many times. In DNA, the CDR3 is TGTGCCAGCAGCTTGGACACGGCTTCCTACAATGAGCAGTTCTTC. This translates into CASSLDTASYNEQFF. The chain combines TRBV5-5 with TRBJ2-1; D is unresolved. Trimming cost V 0 bases and J 1 base, with 8 bases left between them. The germline CDR1 and CDR2 sequences are SGHKS and YYEKEE (reference sequence). The CDR3 loop spans 15 amino acids.

This clonotype was detected ten times or more. J is TRBJ2-3 and V is TRBV20-1; either TRBD1 or TRBD2 may fit D (6 bases each). Per the germline V gene, CDR1 is DFQATT and CDR2 is SNEGSKA (reference sequence). The V gene lost 0 bases and the J gene lost 6 bases, with 16 bases spanning the gap. The CDR3 sequence is 15 residues long. Here the CDR3 DNA reads TGCAGTGCTAGAGATCCCAGCGGAGGGGGGGATACGCAGTATTTT. Protein: CSARDPSGGGDTQYF.

This clonotype was seen only a few times. The chain is built from TRBV4-2 and TRBJ2-3; 8 bases fit TRBD2. CDR1 LGHNA and CDR2 YNFKEQ come from the germline V gene. This CDR3 contains 14 residues. With V trimmed by 1 base and J by 5 bases, 2 bases remained unmatched. The CDR3 reads CASSQGAGGDTQYF. In DNA, the CDR3 is TGTGCCAGCAGCCAAGGGGCGGGAGGAGATACGCAGTATTTT.

The rearrangement joins TRBV11-2 to TRBJ1-6; D unresolved. Trimming shortened V by 5 bases and J by 3 bases, and 14 bases separated the two germline ends. The CDR3 has 16 residues. The V gene's germline CDR1 is SGHAT and CDR2 FQNNGV. CDR3 sequence (DNA): TGTGCCAGCAGCAACGGGAGGGCGGACTATAATTCACCCCTCCACTTT. Amino acid sequence: CASSNGRADYNSPLHF. Full variable domain (rest looked up from reference TRBV11-2 and TRBJ1-6): EAGVAQSPRYKIIEKRQSVAFWCNPISGHATLYWYQQILGQGPKLLIQFQNNGVVDDSQLPKDRFSAERLKGVDSTLKIQPAKLEDSAVYLCASSNGRADYNSPLHFGNGTRLTVT.

This clonotype came up a few times. V and J are TRBV5-1 and TRBJ2-5; TRBD1 matches 10 bases. J was trimmed by 4 bases and V by 4 bases; bases with no gene match: 7. This CDR3 contains 15 residues. The germline V gene has CDR1 SGHRS and CDR2 YFSETQ. CDR3 residues: CASSPDRTGGETQYF. CDR3 bases: TGCGCCAGCAGCCCCGACCGGACAGGGGGAGAGACCCAGTACTTC.

As to this clonotype: Possible read error: a much larger clone is one base away. This chain links TRBV2 with TRBJ2-2; D may be TRBD2 (5 bases). This CDR3 region has 14 residues. Germline assignment: CDR1 SNHLY and CDR2 FYNNEI. The CDR3 loop is CASSMVGHTGELLF. In DNA form, the CDR3 reads TGTGCCAGCAGTATGGTAGGGCACACCGGGGAGCTGCTTTTT.